Below are 16 T cell receptor beta chains sequenced from a single sample in a study of neurological immune-mediated disorders (dated by TCRdb to between 2017 and 2020). The library relied on 5' RACE. Instrument on record: Illumina HiSeq 2500. TCRdb applied fastp at Q25 and MiXCR to the public reads, then kept only in-frame beta chains. Records with the same CDR3 protein are collapsed into one entry carrying the most frequent genes and DNA. The sample profile shows roughly 100,000 distinct CDR3 sequences; 3.5% of them were found once. Together, the top ten hold around 6% of the sample. Specimen: PBMCs. These receptors all stem from a woman under 30 with multiple sclerosis.

This clonotype was seen at least ten times. The V call is TRBV27, the J call TRBJ1-1, with unresolved D. Germline CDR1 MNHEY, CDR2 SMNVEV (reference sequence). The CDR3 is made up of 16 amino acids. V was shortened by 0 bases and J by 5 bases, with 16 bases between the two germline ends. The DNA of the CDR3 is TGTGCCAGCAGTTTATCTCAAGGACCCGTAGGGACTGAAGCTTTCTTT. Residues: CASSLSQGPVGTEAFF.

This clonotype was counted ten times or more. This sequence joins TRBV2 and TRBJ1-2, with D unclear. CDR1 is SNHLY and CDR2 is FYNNEI in the germline V gene. The CDR3 has 11 amino acids. V lost 6 bases and J lost 2, with 4 bases in between. CDR3: CASRVNYGYTF. In DNA, the CDR3 is TGTGCCAGCAGGGTGAACTATGGCTACACCTTC.

Many counts were recorded for this clonotype. This chain uses TRBV12-3 or TRBV12-4 with TRBJ2-3; D unclear. This CDR3 is built from 14 residues. Between the trimmed V and J ends, which lost 3 bases and 0 bases, there was a span of 7 bases. The CDR3 DNA reads as TGTGCCAGCAGTTTTTTCGCGAGCACAGATACGCAGTATTTT. Protein product: CASSFFASTDTQYF.

This clonotype was observed at least ten times. V is TRBV27 and J is TRBJ2-6; 7 bases line up with TRBD2. Germline CDR1 and CDR2: MNHEY and SMNVEV (reference sequence). V was clipped by 6 bases and J by 2 bases; unmatched bases: 7. CDR3 size: 16 residues. CDR3 amino acids: CASRYQRGAGANVLTF. The CDR3 nucleotides read TGTGCCAGCAGATATCAGCGGGGCGCTGGGGCCAACGTCCTGACTTTC.

This clonotype was observed at least ten times. The genes are TRBV6-6 and TRBJ1-4; 7 bases are a match to TRBD1. V trimming: 6 bases; J trimming: 8 bases; junction bases outside the gene matches: 6. This CDR3 has 13 residues. Germline V gene lookup returns CDR1 MNHNY and CDR2 SVGAGI (reference sequence). The CDR3 DNA reads as TGTGCCAGCAGCCCAGGGGGACGGGAAAAACTGTTTTTT. It is translated as CASSPGGREKLFF.

Many counts were recorded for this clonotype. The chain uses TRBV20-1 and TRBJ2-7; tentatively, D is TRBD1 or TRBD2 (5 bases each). The germline CDR1 and CDR2 sequences are DFQATT and SNEGSKA (reference sequence). This CDR3 contains 12 residues. V was trimmed by 7 bases and J by 7 bases, leaving 17 bases between them. The CDR3 spells CSEWDGSGEQYF. CDR3 coding DNA: TGCAGTGAGTGGGACGGGTCGGGAGAGCAGTACTTC.

This clonotype was detected ten times or more. The CDR3 nucleotides are TGCGCCAGCAGCTTGACCTGGTCCCTCGAGCAGTACTTC. Its translation is CASSLTWSLEQYF. V and J are TRBV5-1 and TRBJ2-7; D is unresolved. Per the germline V gene, CDR1 is SGHRS and CDR2 is YFSETQ. The V end lost 1 base, the J end lost 6 bases, and 11 bases lay between the germline ends. The CDR3 length is 13 residues. Full variable domain (missing parts from reference TRBV5-1 and TRBJ2-7): KAGVTQTPRYLIKTRGQQVTLSCSPISGHRSVSWYQQTPGQGLQFLFEYFSETQRNKGNFPGRFSGRQFSNSRSEMNVSTLELGDSALYLCASSLTWSLEQYFGPGTRLTVT.

There are many counts of this clonotype. This chain joins TRBV6-4 and TRBJ2-1; no clear D. Germline V lookup: CDR1 MRHNA, CDR2 SNTAGT. Trimming removed 5 bases at V and 5 bases at J, with 16 bases between. This CDR3 region has 15 residues. The CDR3: CASSPSPQVNNEQFF. In DNA form, the CDR3 reads TGTGCCAGCAGTCCTTCTCCTCAGGTTAACAATGAGCAGTTCTTC.

This clonotype was recorded at least ten times. The chain has TRBV3-1 and TRBJ2-7; 10 bases align to TRBD2. The CDR3 runs 16 residues. CDR1 is LGHDT, CDR2 YNNKEL, per germline (reference sequence). With V trimmed by 0 bases and J by 7 bases, 9 bases remained unmatched. The CDR3 protein is CASSQDASSGSIEQYF. The DNA of the CDR3 is TGTGCCAGCAGCCAAGATGCGTCTAGCGGGAGTATTGAGCAGTACTTC.

The chain recombines TRBV7-2 with TRBJ2-1; the D gene is possibly TRBD2 (6 bases). The CDR3 sequence is 17 residues long. The V gene lost 5 bases and the J gene lost 0 bases, with 17 bases spanning the gap. Germline CDR1 SGHTA, CDR2 FQGNSA. The chain's CDR3 is CASSADPGGRSYNEQFF. The CDR3 DNA follows: TGTGCCAGCAGCGCCGACCCCGGGGGTCGCTCCTACAATGAGCAGTTCTTC.

The chain combines TRBV7-2 with TRBJ1-2; 9 bases match TRBD1. The CDR3 is 16 residues long. The V gene end was trimmed by 5 bases and the J gene end by 8 bases; junction bases not matched to a gene: 15. Germline V gene sequence: CDR1 SGHTA, CDR2 FQGNSA. CDR3 nucleotides: TGTGCCAGCAGCCCAAGGGGGTCGGACAGGGGAGGCGGCTACACCTTC. Translation: CASSPRGSDRGGGYTF.

This clonotype has at least ten counts. The gene calls are TRBV7-9 and TRBJ1-5; TRBD1 is a possible D gene (5 bases). Trimming left V 4 bases short and J 7 bases short, with 11 bases between. The CDR3 runs 13 residues. Per germline, CDR1 SEHNR and CDR2 FQNEAQ (reference sequence). The DNA of the CDR3 is TGTGCCAGCAGCTCGCAGGGAGGCCAGCCCCAGCATTTT. It specifies CASSSQGGQPQHF.

The table lists this clonotype with a count of one. A much larger clone sits a single nucleotide away, making a read error possible. This chain joins TRBV12-3 or TRBV12-4 and TRBJ2-1; D uncertain. The CDR3 covers 12 residues. The V and J ends lost 2 bases and 7 bases respectively, with 6 bases between them. The chain's CDR3 is CASSLIQNEQFF. CDR3 nucleotide sequence: TGTGCCAGCAGTTTAATCCAAAATGAGCAGTTCTTC.

This clonotype occurred many times. This sequence joins TRBV27 and TRBJ2-5; TRBD1 aligns across 9 bases. The CDR3 extends over 14 amino acids. Germline V gives CDR1 MNHEY, CDR2 SMNVEV (reference sequence). After removal of 6 bases from V and 5 bases from J, the junction contained 7 bases not matched to a gene. As DNA, the CDR3 is TGTGCCAGCAGCCTAGGACAGGGGTCGGAGACCCAGTACTTC. Its translation: CASSLGQGSETQYF.

This clonotype occurred many times. The chain links TRBV5-6 to TRBJ2-7, with 11 nucleotides matching TRBD2. CDR3 length: 16 residues. Looked up from germline, CDR1 is SGHDT and CDR2 is YYEEEE. V lost 1 base, J lost 2 bases, and 5 bases stayed unmatched. This CDR3 reads CASSLLGTSGTYEQYF. As DNA, the CDR3 is TGTGCCAGCAGCTTGCTTGGGACTAGCGGCACCTACGAGCAGTACTTC.

This clonotype was recorded at least ten times. The J gene is TRBJ2-7, the V gene TRBV3-1, with D tentatively TRBD1 (6 bases). Per the germline V gene, CDR1 is LGHDT and CDR2 is YNNKEL (reference sequence). The CDR3 contains 13 residues. Trimming took off 4 bases at V and 4 bases at J, with 11 bases between the two ends. CDR3: CASSPSGAYEQYF. The CDR3 nucleotides are TGTGCCAGCAGCCCTTCAGGGGCATACGAGCAGTACTTC.